These 21 T cell receptor beta chains were sequenced from one sample in a study of cytomegalovirus exposure and HLA in healthy donors. Researchers ran the PCR with 60 Vbeta and 13 Jbeta primers. Assay used: immunoSEQ multiplex PCR; TCRdb lists only in-frame clones, some missing. The table shows approximately 82,000 clones, with over 9% occurring only once. What was sequenced was PBMCs. Receptor source: a man aged 55 to 69 in good health and CMV-seropositive.

In this sample, this clone turned up a few times. The chain carries TRBV6-6 and TRBJ1-4; a possible D gene is TRBD1 (5 bases). CDR3 length: 14 residues. Germline assignment: CDR1 MNHNY and CDR2 SVGAGI (reference sequence). V was shortened by 5 bases and J by 4 bases, with 11 bases between the two germline ends. The CDR3, as DNA: TGTGCCAGCAGTCTTGACAGCAATAATGAAAAACTGTTTTTT. Its translation: CASSLDSNNEKLFF.

V is TRBV18 and J is TRBJ1-1, with D possibly matching TRBD1 (5 bases). Trimming left V 3 bases short and J 5 bases short, with 7 bases between. Germline assignment: CDR1 KGHSH and CDR2 LQKENI. The CDR3 covers 12 residues. The CDR3 DNA reads TGTGCCAGCTCACCGGCAGGGACTGAAGCTTTCTTT. This gives the protein CASSPAGTEAFF.

The chain is built from TRBV28 and TRBJ1-2; D is possibly TRBD1 (6 bases). V gave up 4 bases and J gave up 3 bases, with 18 bases separating them. CDR1 is MDHEN, CDR2 SYDVKM, per germline. The CDR3 consists of 16 residues. The CDR3 DNA reads as TGTGCCAGCAGTTCTACCGGACAGTGGGGTGACTATGGCTACACCTTC. Translation gives CASSSTGQWGDYGYTF.

The CDR3 region is CASSTLDYLGTGELFF. As DNA, the CDR3 is TGCGCCAGCAGCACCTTAGACTATCTCGGTACCGGGGAGCTGTTTTTT. The chain has TRBV5-1 and TRBJ2-2; maybe TRBD2 (5 bases). The CDR3 totals 16 residues. V lost 4 bases, J lost 5 bases, and 18 bases lay in between. The germline gives CDR1 SGHRS, CDR2 YFSETQ.

This sequence joins TRBV30 and TRBJ2-1; TRBD2 matches 9 bases. The CDR3 is made up of 13 amino acids. Germline V gives CDR1 GTSNPN, CDR2 SVGIG (reference sequence). V was clipped by 5 bases and J by 2 bases; unmatched bases: 1. This chain's CDR3 is CAWASGAYNEQFF. CDR3 coding DNA: TGTGCCTGGGCTAGCGGGGCCTACAATGAGCAGTTCTTC.

This clone was detected a few times. In DNA form, the CDR3 reads TGTGCCAGCTGTAAGGGTCTAGCAGAGTTTTACAATGAGCAGTTCTTC. Translated: CASCKGLAEFYNEQFF. The rearrangement links TRBV9 to TRBJ2-1, with D possibly being TRBD2 (5 bases). Trimming removed 7 bases at V and 4 bases at J, with 21 bases between. Looked up from germline, CDR1 is SGDLS and CDR2 is YYNGEE. CDR3 length equals 16 residues.

The rearrangement uses TRBV10-3 and TRBJ2-5; D unclear. The germline V gene encodes CDR1 ENHRY and CDR2 SYGVKD. Trimming cost V 4 bases and J 1 base, with 7 bases left between them. This CDR3 is built from 13 residues. The CDR3 nucleotides read TGTGCCATCAGTGCTGTTTCCCAAGAGACCCAGTACTTC. It codes for CAISAVSQETQYF.

This clone showed up just a few times. J is TRBJ2-3 and V is TRBV5-4; 11 nucleotides line up with TRBD1. The germline V gene has CDR1 SGHNT and CDR2 YYREEE (reference sequence). Trimming took 4 bases from V and 8 from J; bases not matched to a gene: 6. The CDR3 has 14 residues. This CDR3 reads CASSRDRGYGTQYF. CDR3 sequence (DNA): TGTGCCAGCAGCCGGGACAGGGGGTATGGTACGCAGTATTTT.

J is TRBJ2-1 and V is TRBV9; 8 bases are shared with TRBD2. The CDR3 runs to 12 residues. J was trimmed by 9 bases and V by 4 bases; bases with no gene match: 3. CDR1 is SGDLS and CDR2 is YYNGEE in the germline V gene. CDR3 sequence reads: CASSPGGAEQFF. The CDR3 DNA is TGTGCCAGCAGCCCCGGGGGGGCTGAGCAGTTCTTC. Full variable domain (remainder filled in from reference TRBV9 and TRBJ2-1): DSGVTQTPKHLITATGQRVTLRCSPRSGDLSVYWYQQSLDQGLQFLIQYYNGEERAKGNILERFSAQQFPDLHSELNLSSLELGDSALYFCASSPGGAEQFFGPGTRLTVL.

Only a few counts were recorded for this clone. Other nucleotide sequences from this sample produce the same CDR3. The chain employs TRBV5-1 and TRBJ2-2, with D unclear. The ends were cut back, 0 bases at V and 4 bases at J, with 7 bases in the middle. The CDR3 consists of 14 residues. Germline V gene lookup returns CDR1 SGHRS and CDR2 YFSETQ. The CDR3 loop is CASSLGQITGELFF. CDR3 DNA sequence: TGCGCCAGCAGCTTGGGCCAGATCACCGGGGAGCTGTTTTTT.

This clone was seen a few times. A junction end diverges from the germline sequence, so it may reflect a read error. The J gene is TRBJ1-5, the V gene TRBV2; 10 bases align to TRBD1. Germline lookup yields CDR1 SNHLY and CDR2 FYNNEI. The CDR3 loop spans 16 amino acids. The CDR3: CASRGQGSHSDQPQHF. The CDR3 nucleotides read TGTGCCAGCAGGGGACAGGGGTCCCATAGCGATCAGCCCCAGCATTTT.

This chain connects TRBV10-3 to TRBJ2-1; 8 bases match TRBD1. J gave up 5 bases and V 10 bases, and 13 bases lay outside the gene matches. Germline CDR1 is ENHRY and CDR2 is SYGVKD. This CDR3 comprises 15 residues. The CDR3 loop is CATTAGDRWDNEQFF. For the CDR3, the DNA is TGTGCCACCACCGCAGGGGACAGGTGGGACAATGAGCAGTTCTTC.

The genes are TRBV7-9 and TRBJ1-2, with D unclear. The CDR3 loop spans 16 amino acids. Germline CDR1 and CDR2: SEHNR and FQNEAQ (reference sequence). V lost 5 bases and J lost 2, with 18 bases in between. The CDR3 region is CASSLPGGYGNYGYTF. The CDR3 DNA follows: TGTGCCAGCAGCCTCCCGGGAGGGTATGGCAACTATGGCTACACCTTC.

The chain recombines TRBV5-4 with TRBJ2-1; D is perhaps TRBD1 (6 bases). Trimming cost V 4 bases and J 6 bases, with 8 bases left between them. The CDR3 has 12 amino acids. The V gene's germline CDR1 is SGHNT and CDR2 YYREEE (reference sequence). This CDR3 is CASSATGNEQFF. The CDR3 region has the DNA TGTGCCAGCAGCGCGACAGGCAATGAGCAGTTCTTC.

This clone was detected only a few times. V and J are TRBV18 and TRBJ2-7, with 11 positions matching TRBD2. V lost 6 bases, J lost 1 base, and 5 bases stayed unmatched. Germline CDR1 reads KGHSH; CDR2 reads LQKENI. The CDR3 runs 15 residues. The DNA for the CDR3 is TGTGCCAGCTCCCTTACTAGCGGGGGTTCCTACGAGCAGTACTTC. The encoded protein is CASSLTSGGSYEQYF.

This clone was seen only a few times. The chain is built from TRBV7-9 and TRBJ1-3, with 8 bases lining up with TRBD1. Per the germline V gene, CDR1 is SEHNR and CDR2 is FQNEAQ (reference sequence). Trimming removed 5 bases from V and 4 bases from J; junction bases left unmatched: 4. This CDR3 comprises 14 residues. The CDR3: CASSKTGAGNTIYF. The CDR3 DNA sequence: TGTGCCAGCAGCAAGACAGGGGCAGGAAACACCATATATTTT.

This clone was seen a few times. The chain uses TRBV10-1 and TRBJ2-3, with no clear D. The CDR3 length is 15 residues. The germline V and J ends were trimmed by 3 bases and 1 base, with 11 bases remaining between them. Germline values: CDR1 WNHNN, CDR2 SYGVQD (reference sequence). This chain's CDR3 is CASSENLGGTDTQYF. The DNA of the CDR3 is TGCGCCAGCAGTGAAAATCTAGGAGGCACAGATACGCAGTATTTT.

Turning to this clone: Other DNA sequences in this sample translate to the same CDR3. As DNA, the CDR3 is TGTGCCAGCAGTGAAGCGGACGGGACACAACGATACGAGCAGTCCGTC. Residues: CASSEADGTQRYEQSV. The chain recombines TRBV2 with TRBJ2-7; maybe TRBD1 (6 bases). Germline V gene lookup returns CDR1 SNHLY and CDR2 FYNNEI. This CDR3 is built from 16 residues.

The chain employs TRBV19 and TRBJ1-4, with D maybe TRBD1 (5 bases). The CDR3 consists of 14 residues. V lost 6 bases to trimming and J lost 10 bases, with 18 bases between them. In germline, CDR1 is LNHDA, CDR2 SQIVND (reference sequence). CDR3 protein: CASRGDLTMRKLFF. The CDR3 nucleotides read TGTGCCAGTAGAGGGGACTTAACAATGAGAAAACTGTTTTTT. Filled out from reference TRBV19 and TRBJ1-4, the complete variable domain reads DGGITQSPKYLFRKEGQNVTLSCEQNLNHDAMYWYRQDPGQGLRLIYYSQIVNDFQKGDIAEGYSVSREKKESFPLTVTSAQKNPTAFYLCASRGDLTMRKLFFGSGTQLSVL.

This clone was counted a few times. At the DNA level, this CDR3 is encoded by other sequences in the same sample as well. The rearrangement joins TRBV30 to TRBJ1-1; 8 nucleotides match TRBD1. Germline loops: CDR1 GTSNPN, CDR2 SVGIG (reference sequence). This CDR3 is built from 13 residues. Trimming removed 5 bases from V and 4 bases from J; junction bases left unmatched: 6. In DNA, the CDR3 is TGTGCCTGGGGCCGGACAGGGATCACTGAAGCTTTCTTT. This encodes CAWGRTGITEAFF.

The rearrangement links TRBV7-3 to TRBJ2-1, with 12 bases fitting TRBD2. The CDR3 sequence is 19 residues long. CDR1 SGHTA and CDR2 FQGTGA come from the germline V gene. V was pared by 2 bases and J by 7 bases, with 15 bases of the junction left unmatched. The CDR3 coding sequence is TGTGCCAGCAGCTTATTCGTGACGGGGACTAGCGGGCCCCTGAATGAGCAGTTCTTC. It is translated as CASSLFVTGTSGPLNEQFF.